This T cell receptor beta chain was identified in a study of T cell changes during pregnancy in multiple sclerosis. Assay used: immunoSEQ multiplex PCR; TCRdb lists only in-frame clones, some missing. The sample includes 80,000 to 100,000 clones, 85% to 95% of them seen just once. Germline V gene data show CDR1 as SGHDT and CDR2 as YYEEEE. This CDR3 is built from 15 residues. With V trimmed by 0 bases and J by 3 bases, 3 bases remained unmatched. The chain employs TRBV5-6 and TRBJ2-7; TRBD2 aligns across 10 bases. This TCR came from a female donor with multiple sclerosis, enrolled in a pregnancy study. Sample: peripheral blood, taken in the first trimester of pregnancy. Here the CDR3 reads CASSLVAGGNYEQYF. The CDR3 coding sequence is TGTGCCAGCAGCTTGGTAGCGGGAGGAAACTACGAGCAGTACTTC.